The 3 T cell receptor beta chains below were found in one sample sequenced in a study of CD8 T cells in Susac syndrome. After extraction with the RNeasy kit, about 0.45 to 1 ug of the RNA was reverse transcribed using random hexamers. MiXCR, run by TCRdb on the immunoSEQ multiplex PCR reads, gives a single entry per CDR3 protein. The repertoire holds approximately 200,000 distinct CDR3 sequences, with roughly 96% as singletons. The sequenced sample consisted of CD4+ T cells from PBMCs. The receptor source for this set is a human donor with multiple sclerosis.

The chain employs TRBV24-1 and TRBJ2-3; the D gene is possibly TRBD1 (5 bases). Germline values: CDR1 KGHDR, CDR2 SFDVKD. This CDR3 comprises 13 residues. Trimming removed 4 bases at V and 3 bases at J, with 7 bases between. CDR3 DNA sequence: TGTGCCACCAGTGAGGGGCCGACAGATACGCAGTATTTT. It specifies CATSEGPTDTQYF.

The chain has TRBV4-1 and TRBJ2-7, with 8 bases that match TRBD2. Germline CDR1 MGHRA, CDR2 YSYEKL. The V gene end was trimmed by 5 bases and the J gene end by 6 bases; junction bases not matched to a gene: 15. This CDR3 is built from 16 residues. The CDR3: CASSEGLGAGGSEQYF. As DNA, the CDR3 is TGCGCCAGCAGCGAAGGTCTCGGTGCGGGGGGATCCGAGCAGTACTTC.

The chain combines TRBV27 with TRBJ1-4; 9 nucleotides agree with TRBD1. CDR3 length equals 17 residues. The junction had 12 bases not matched to a gene; V was cut back by 5 bases and J by 5 bases. Germline V gene lookup returns CDR1 MNHEY and CDR2 SMNVEV (reference sequence). This chain's CDR3 is CASSAGQGKGRNEKLFF. The CDR3 coding sequence is TGTGCCAGCAGTGCCGGACAGGGGAAGGGAAGGAATGAAAAACTGTTTTTT.